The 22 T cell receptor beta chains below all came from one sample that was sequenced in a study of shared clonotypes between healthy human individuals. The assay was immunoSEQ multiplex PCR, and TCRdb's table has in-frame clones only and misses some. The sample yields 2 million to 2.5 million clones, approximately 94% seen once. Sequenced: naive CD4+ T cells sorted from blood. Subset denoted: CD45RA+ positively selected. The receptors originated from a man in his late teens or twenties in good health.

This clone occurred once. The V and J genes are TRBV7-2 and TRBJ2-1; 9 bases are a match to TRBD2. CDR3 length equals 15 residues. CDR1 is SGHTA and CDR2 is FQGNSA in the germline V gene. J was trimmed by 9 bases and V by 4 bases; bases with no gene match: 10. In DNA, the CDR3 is TGTGCCAGCAGCTCAGTAGCGGGAGTTTGGGTTGAGCAGTTCTTC. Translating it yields CASSSVAGVWVEQFF.

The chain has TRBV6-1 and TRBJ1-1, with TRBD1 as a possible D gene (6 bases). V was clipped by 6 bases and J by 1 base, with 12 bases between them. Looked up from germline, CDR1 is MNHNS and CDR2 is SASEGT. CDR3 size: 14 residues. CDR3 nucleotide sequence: TGTGCCAGCAGGGCGACAGGAGCGAACACTGAAGCTTTCTTT. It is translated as CASRATGANTEAFF.

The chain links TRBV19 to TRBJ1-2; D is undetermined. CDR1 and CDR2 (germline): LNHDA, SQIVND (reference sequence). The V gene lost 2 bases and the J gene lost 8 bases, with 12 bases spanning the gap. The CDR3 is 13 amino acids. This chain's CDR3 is CASSINGGNGYTF. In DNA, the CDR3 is TGTGCCAGTAGTATAAACGGAGGGAACGGCTACACCTTC.

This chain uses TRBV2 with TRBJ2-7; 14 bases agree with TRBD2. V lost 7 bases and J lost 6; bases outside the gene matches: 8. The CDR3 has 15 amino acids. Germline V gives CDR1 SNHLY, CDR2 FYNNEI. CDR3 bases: TGTGCCAGCACCCCCGAGGGACTAGCGGGAGTCGAGCAGTACTTC. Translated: CASTPEGLAGVEQYF.

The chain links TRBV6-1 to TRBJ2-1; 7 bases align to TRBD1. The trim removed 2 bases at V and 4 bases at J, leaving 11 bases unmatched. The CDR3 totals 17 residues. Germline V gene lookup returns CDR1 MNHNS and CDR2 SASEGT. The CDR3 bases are TGTGCCAGCAGTGAACCTCTAAGGGGGCTTAGATACAATGAGCAGTTCTTC. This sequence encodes CASSEPLRGLRYNEQFF.

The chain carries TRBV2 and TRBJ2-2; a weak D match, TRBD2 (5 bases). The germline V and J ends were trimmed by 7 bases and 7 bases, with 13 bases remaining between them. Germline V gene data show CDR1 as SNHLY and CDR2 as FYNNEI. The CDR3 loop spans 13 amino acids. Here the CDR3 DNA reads TGTGCCAGCAACCCGTCCGGAGGCGGGGAGCTGTTTTTT. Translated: CASNPSGGGELFF.

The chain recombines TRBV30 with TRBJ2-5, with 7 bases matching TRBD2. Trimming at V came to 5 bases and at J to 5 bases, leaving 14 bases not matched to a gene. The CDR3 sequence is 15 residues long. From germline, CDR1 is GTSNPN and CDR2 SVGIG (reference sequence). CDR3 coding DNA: TGTGCCTGGGGAGTCGGGGCGGGAGTGGGGGAGACCCAGTACTTC. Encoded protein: CAWGVGAGVGETQYF.

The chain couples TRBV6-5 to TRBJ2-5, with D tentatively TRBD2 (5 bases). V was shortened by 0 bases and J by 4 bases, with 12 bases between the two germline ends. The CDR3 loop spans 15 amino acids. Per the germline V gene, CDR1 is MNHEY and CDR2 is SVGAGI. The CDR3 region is CASSYSSLAGETQYF. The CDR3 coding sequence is TGTGCCAGCAGTTACTCGAGTCTGGCGGGAGAGACCCAGTACTTC.

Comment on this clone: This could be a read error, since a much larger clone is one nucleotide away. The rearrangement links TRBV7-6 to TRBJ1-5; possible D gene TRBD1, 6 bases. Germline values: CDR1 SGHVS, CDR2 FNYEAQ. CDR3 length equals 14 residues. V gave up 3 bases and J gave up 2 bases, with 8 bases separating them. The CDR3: CASSLEGGNQPQHF. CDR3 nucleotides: TGTGCCAGCAGCTTGGAGGGGGGCAATCAGCCCCAGCATTTT.

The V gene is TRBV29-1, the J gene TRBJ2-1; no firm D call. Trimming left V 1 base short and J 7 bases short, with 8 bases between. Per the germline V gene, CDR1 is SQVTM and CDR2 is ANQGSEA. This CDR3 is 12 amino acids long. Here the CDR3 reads CSVEGSTNEQFF. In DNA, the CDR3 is TGCAGCGTTGAAGGTAGTACGAATGAGCAGTTCTTC.

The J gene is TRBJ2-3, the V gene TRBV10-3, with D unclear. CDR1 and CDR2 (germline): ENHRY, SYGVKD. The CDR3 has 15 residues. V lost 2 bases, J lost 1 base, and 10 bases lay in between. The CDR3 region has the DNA TGTGCCATCAGTGAGGCCCCCGGACGCACAGATACGCAGTATTTT. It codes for CAISEAPGRTDTQYF.

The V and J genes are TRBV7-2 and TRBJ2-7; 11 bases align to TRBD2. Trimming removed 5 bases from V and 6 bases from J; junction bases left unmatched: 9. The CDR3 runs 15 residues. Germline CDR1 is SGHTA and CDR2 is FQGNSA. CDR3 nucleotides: TGTGCCAGCAGCCCACTAGCGGGAGCCCCCCTCGAGCAGTACTTC. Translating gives CASSPLAGAPLEQYF. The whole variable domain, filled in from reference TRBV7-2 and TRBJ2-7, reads GAGVSQSPSNKVTEKGKDVELRCDPISGHTALYWYRQSLGQGLEFLIYFQGNSAPDKSGLPSDRFSAERTGGSVSTLTIQRTQQEDSAVYLCASSPLAGAPLEQYFGPGTRLTVT.

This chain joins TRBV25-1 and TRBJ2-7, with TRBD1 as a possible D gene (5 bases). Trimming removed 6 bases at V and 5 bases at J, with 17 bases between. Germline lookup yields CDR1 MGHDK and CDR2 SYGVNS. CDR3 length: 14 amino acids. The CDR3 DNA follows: TGTGCCAGCAGCGTTGCTGGGGCACGAAACGAGCAGTACTTC. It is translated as CASSVAGARNEQYF.

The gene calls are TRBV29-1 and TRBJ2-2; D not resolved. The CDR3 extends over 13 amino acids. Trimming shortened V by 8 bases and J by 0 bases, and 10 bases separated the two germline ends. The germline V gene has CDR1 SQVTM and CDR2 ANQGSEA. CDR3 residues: CSPSPSNTGELFF. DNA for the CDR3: TGCAGCCCCAGCCCGTCGAACACCGGGGAGCTGTTTTTT.

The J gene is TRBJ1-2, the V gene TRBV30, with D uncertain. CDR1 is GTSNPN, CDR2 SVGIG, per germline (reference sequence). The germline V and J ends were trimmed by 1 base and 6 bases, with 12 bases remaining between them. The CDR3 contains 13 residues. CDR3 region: CAWSEAGHDGYTF. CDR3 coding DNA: TGTGCCTGGAGTGAGGCTGGGCATGATGGCTACACCTTC.

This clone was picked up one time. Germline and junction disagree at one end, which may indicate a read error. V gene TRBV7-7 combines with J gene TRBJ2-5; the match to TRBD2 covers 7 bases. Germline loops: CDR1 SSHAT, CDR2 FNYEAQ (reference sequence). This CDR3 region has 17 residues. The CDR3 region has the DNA TGTGCTAGCAGCTTAGGCGGGCGGGGGTCGTACCAAGAGACCCAGTACTTC. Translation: CASSLGGRGSYQETQYF.

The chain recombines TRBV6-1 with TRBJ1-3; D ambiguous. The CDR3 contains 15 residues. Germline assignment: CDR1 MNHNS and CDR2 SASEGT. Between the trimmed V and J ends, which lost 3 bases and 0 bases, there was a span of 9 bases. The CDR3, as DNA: TGTGCCAGCAGTGATAGACACCACTCTGGAAACACCATATATTTT. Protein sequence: CASSDRHHSGNTIYF.

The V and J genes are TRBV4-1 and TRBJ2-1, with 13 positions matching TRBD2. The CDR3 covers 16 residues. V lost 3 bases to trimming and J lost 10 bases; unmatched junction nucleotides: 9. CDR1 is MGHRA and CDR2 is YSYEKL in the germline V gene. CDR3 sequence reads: CASSHILAGGPREQFF. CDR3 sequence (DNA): TGCGCCAGCAGCCATATACTAGCGGGAGGGCCTAGGGAGCAGTTCTTC.

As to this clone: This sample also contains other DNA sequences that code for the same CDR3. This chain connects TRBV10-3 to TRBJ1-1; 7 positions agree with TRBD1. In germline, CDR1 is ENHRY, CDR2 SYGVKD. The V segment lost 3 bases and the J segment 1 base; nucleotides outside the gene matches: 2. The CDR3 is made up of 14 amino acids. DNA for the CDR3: TGTGCCATCAGTGACAGACAGGGGAACACTGAAGCTTTCTTT. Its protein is CAISDRQGNTEAFF.

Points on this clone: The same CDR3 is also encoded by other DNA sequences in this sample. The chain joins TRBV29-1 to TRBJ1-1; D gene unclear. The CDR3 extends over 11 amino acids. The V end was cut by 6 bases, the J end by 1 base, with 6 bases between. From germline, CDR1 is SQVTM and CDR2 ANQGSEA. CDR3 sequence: CSVRTNTEAFF. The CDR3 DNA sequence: TGCAGCGTCCGGACGAACACTGAAGCTTTCTTT.

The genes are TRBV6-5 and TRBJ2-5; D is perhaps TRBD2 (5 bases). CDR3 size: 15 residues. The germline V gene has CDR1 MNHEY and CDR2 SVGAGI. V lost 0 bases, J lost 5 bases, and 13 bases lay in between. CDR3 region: CASSYSDRGWETQYF. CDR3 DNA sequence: TGTGCCAGCAGTTACTCGGACCGGGGATGGGAGACCCAGTACTTC.

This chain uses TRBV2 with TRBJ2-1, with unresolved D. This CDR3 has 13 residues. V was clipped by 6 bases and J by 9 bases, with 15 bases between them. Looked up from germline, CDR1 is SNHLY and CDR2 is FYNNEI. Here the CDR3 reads CASSTSMRSEQFF. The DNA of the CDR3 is TGTGCCAGCAGCACTTCCATGCGGAGTGAGCAGTTCTTC.